The rows below give T cell receptor beta chains drawn from one sample of a study of T cell changes during pregnancy in multiple sclerosis. Profiling relied on immunoSEQ multiplex PCR, and the TCRdb table lists in-frame clones only, not all of them. The sample yields about 60,000 clones, roughly nine tenths seen once. Sequenced material: CD4+ T cells from peripheral blood mononuclear cells, taken after pregnancy. The receptors originated from a female donor in good health, enrolled as a control in a pregnancy study. Each CDR3 is given without its conserved first and last residue. Each record gives: V gene, D gene, clone size, CDR3 protein. D genes are given only for firm matches. The listing skips clone size in some rows; elsewhere it reads once, few, many or a size class.

v_call: TRBV9; d_call: TRBD1; clone_size: NA; cdr3_aa: ASSAQGQGYYGYT
v_call: TRBV5-4; d_call: TRBD1; clone_size: NA; cdr3_aa: ASSLGATGTGATGELF
v_call: TRBV9; d_call: NA; clone_size: NA; cdr3_aa: ASSVVVQRGEQF
v_call: TRBV6-5; d_call: TRBD1; clone_size: few; cdr3_aa: ASSYRTGGTGNTIY
v_call: TRBV7-3; d_call: TRBD2; clone_size: NA; cdr3_aa: ASSPGASGGSEQF
v_call: TRBV21-1; d_call: NA; clone_size: NA; cdr3_aa: AHSGPGTSGVDRSYEQY
v_call: TRBV19; d_call: NA; clone_size: NA; cdr3_aa: ASSISRNNEQF
v_call: TRBV27; d_call: NA; clone_size: few; cdr3_aa: ASSSGGVGGATYNEQF
v_call: TRBV29-1; d_call: NA; clone_size: NA; cdr3_aa: SVITGSYGGNTIY
v_call: TRBV7-3; d_call: NA; clone_size: NA; cdr3_aa: ASSFDRSTDTQY
v_call: TRBV6-1; d_call: NA; clone_size: NA; cdr3_aa: ASSEMVGREQY
v_call: TRBV15; d_call: TRBD1; clone_size: NA; cdr3_aa: ATSSRDRDIKNIQY
v_call: TRBV19; d_call: NA; clone_size: NA; cdr3_aa: ATKTQVSSYEQY
v_call: TRBV30; d_call: TRBD1; clone_size: NA; cdr3_aa: AWSIQGANYDYT
v_call: TRBV19; d_call: NA; clone_size: few; cdr3_aa: ASSILTGYNTEAF
v_call: TRBV7-3; d_call: NA; clone_size: NA; cdr3_aa: ASSFEGNTEAF
v_call: TRBV7-8; d_call: TRBD1; clone_size: NA; cdr3_aa: ASSLNYRGHEKLF
v_call: TRBV7-9; d_call: NA; clone_size: NA; cdr3_aa: ASSQMGELIYGYT
v_call: TRBV6-1; d_call: NA; clone_size: NA; cdr3_aa: ASSEAPAPGTQY
v_call: TRBV4-2; d_call: NA; clone_size: NA; cdr3_aa: ASSQDRGAAQY
v_call: TRBV10-3; d_call: NA; clone_size: NA; cdr3_aa: AISESFTDTQY
v_call: TRBV19; d_call: NA; clone_size: few; cdr3_aa: ASSIGPGSVEAF
v_call: TRBV6-4; d_call: NA; clone_size: NA; cdr3_aa: ASREDSSPNNEQF
v_call: TRBV15; d_call: TRBD2; clone_size: NA; cdr3_aa: ATSRGSSGGEQEQY
v_call: TRBV11-1; d_call: TRBD1; clone_size: NA; cdr3_aa: ASSKTGRGSPLH
v_call: TRBV11-3; d_call: TRBD2; clone_size: NA; cdr3_aa: ASSLGLRLAGANEQF
v_call: TRBV4-3; d_call: NA; clone_size: NA; cdr3_aa: ASSQDLEVSPLH
v_call: TRBV25-1; d_call: NA; clone_size: NA; cdr3_aa: ASSGGPGSPLH
v_call: TRBV11-3; d_call: NA; clone_size: NA; cdr3_aa: ASSFRSGANVLT
v_call: TRBV9; d_call: TRBD1; clone_size: NA; cdr3_aa: ASSARQGGETQY
v_call: TRBV7-6; d_call: NA; clone_size: NA; cdr3_aa: ASSPGRNSGNTIY
v_call: TRBV5-4; d_call: TRBD1; clone_size: NA; cdr3_aa: ASSFYRGSSTDTQY
v_call: TRBV4-2; d_call: TRBD2; clone_size: few; cdr3_aa: ASSQGFKGGTGELF
v_call: TRBV12-2; d_call: NA; clone_size: NA; cdr3_aa: ASRLDLRERNGYT
v_call: TRBV6-4; d_call: NA; clone_size: NA; cdr3_aa: ASSEGRNTEAF
v_call: TRBV2; d_call: NA; clone_size: few; cdr3_aa: ASNPGSSYNSPLH
v_call: TRBV6-5; d_call: TRBD2; clone_size: NA; cdr3_aa: ASSNQRGDYEQY
v_call: TRBV19; d_call: NA; clone_size: once; cdr3_aa: ASRGEGNQPQH
v_call: TRBV11-3; d_call: TRBD2; clone_size: NA; cdr3_aa: ASSLGGGATDTQY
v_call: TRBV7-2; d_call: NA; clone_size: NA; cdr3_aa: ASSPRGGLGGYT
v_call: TRBV1; d_call: NA; clone_size: NA; cdr3_aa: TSRSLGKNIQY
v_call: TRBV5-1; d_call: NA; clone_size: NA; cdr3_aa: ASSLTGGDTEAF
v_call: TRBV5-1; d_call: TRBD2; clone_size: once; cdr3_aa: ASSSVRGGPRNIQY
v_call: TRBV28; d_call: NA; clone_size: NA; cdr3_aa: ASTRGGWSF
v_call: TRBV27; d_call: TRBD2; clone_size: NA; cdr3_aa: ASSSHLLTSGANYEQY
v_call: TRBV9; d_call: NA; clone_size: NA; cdr3_aa: ASSVAGDSNQPQH
v_call: TRBV7-9; d_call: NA; clone_size: NA; cdr3_aa: ASSFTRNSPLH
v_call: TRBV7-9; d_call: TRBD1; clone_size: NA; cdr3_aa: ASSSSGQRIFEAF
v_call: TRBV6-5; d_call: TRBD2; clone_size: NA; cdr3_aa: ASSYGLAGSYEQY
v_call: TRBV7-2; d_call: NA; clone_size: NA; cdr3_aa: ASSLARDYEQY
v_call: TRBV30; d_call: NA; clone_size: few; cdr3_aa: AWRNGGGNTIY
v_call: TRBV6-6; d_call: NA; clone_size: NA; cdr3_aa: ASSYSRRGENTEAF
v_call: TRBV25-1; d_call: TRBD2; clone_size: NA; cdr3_aa: ASSELSGGGAADTQY
v_call: TRBV4-1; d_call: TRBD1; clone_size: NA; cdr3_aa: ASSSITGGATRGYT
v_call: TRBV12-5; d_call: TRBD1; clone_size: NA; cdr3_aa: ASGQQGGNQPQH
v_call: TRBV5-1; d_call: NA; clone_size: NA; cdr3_aa: ASTPPGGYGYT
v_call: TRBV5-4; d_call: TRBD1; clone_size: once; cdr3_aa: ASSLGQGGLNTEAF
v_call: TRBV7-2; d_call: NA; clone_size: NA; cdr3_aa: ASSRDWSSYEQY